This is a list of T cell receptor beta chains from one sample in a study of T cell responses to AZD1222 COVID-19 vaccine. Measured with immunoSEQ multiplex PCR; TCRdb has only the in-frame clones, and not every one. This table has about 150,000 clones, around 94% appearing once. Material: peripheral blood, obtained on day 0 of AZD1222 vaccination. These receptors were taken from an adult in good health. Each CDR3 is given with its conserved first and last residue. A D gene is named only where the DNA matches it firmly. Rows give clone size only sometimes, using once, few, many, or a class for an expanded clone.

NA	TRBV7-6	NA	TRBJ1-1	TGTGCCAGCAGCTTACAGGGATTGAACACTGAAGCTTTCTTT	CASSLQGLNTEAFF
NA	TRBV30	NA	TRBJ1-5	TGTGCCTGGAGTTCAGGTTTAGGCCAGCCCCAGCATTTT	CAWSSGLGQPQHF
NA	TRBV11-2	NA	TRBJ1-1	TGTGCCAGCAGCTTATTAAGGTCACGCCCGATGAACACTGAAGCTTTCTTT	CASSLLRSRPMNTEAFF
NA	TRBV13	few	TRBJ1-2	TGTGCCAGCAGCTTAAGGCAGTATGGCTACACCTTC	CASSLRQYGYTF
NA	TRBV14	NA	TRBJ1-2	TGTGCCAGCAGCCAAGATTTATCTTTCGGGTATGGCTACACCTTC	CASSQDLSFGYGYTF
TRBD2	TRBV2	NA	TRBJ2-3	TGTGCCATCCCAGAAATTGGGGTAGCGGGGGATACGCAGTATTTT	CAIPEIGVAGDTQYF
TRBD2	TRBV13	NA	TRBJ2-1	TGTGCCAGCAGCTTACCCAGGAAGGGGAGGGCCTACAATGAGCAGTTCTTC	CASSLPRKGRAYNEQFF
TRBD1	TRBV14	NA	TRBJ1-1	TGTGCCAGCAGCCGGGACAGGGGCACTGAAGCTTTCTTT	CASSRDRGTEAFF
NA	TRBV18	NA	TRBJ1-1	TGTGCCAGCTCACCTTCAGGGAGAGCTGAAGCTTTCTTT	CASSPSGRAEAFF
NA	TRBV28	NA	TRBJ1-4	TGTGCCAGCAGTTCCCATGGATGGGGGCGGAGTACTAATGAAAAACTGTTTTTT	CASSSHGWGRSTNEKLFF
NA	TRBV30	NA	TRBJ1-1	TGTGCCTGGAGTGTATTAGGGTCCACTGAAGCTTTCTTT	CAWSVLGSTEAFF
NA	TRBV5-8	NA	TRBJ1-2	TGTGCCAGCAGCTTGTGGTACAGGGATGACTATGGCTACACCTTC	CASSLWYRDDYGYTF
NA	TRBV6-5	NA	TRBJ1-6	TGTGCCAGCCACAGCGAGGGGATACATAATTCACCCCTCCACTTT	CASHSEGIHNSPLHF
TRBD1	TRBV10-3	NA	TRBJ1-4	TGTGCCATCAGTGGACAGGGGAATGAAAAACTGTTTTTT	CAISGQGNEKLFF
NA	TRBV29-1	NA	TRBJ2-5	TGCAGCGTTGATGGGAAGTGGTGGGGGACCCAGTACTTC	CSVDGKWWGTQYF
NA	TRBV28	NA	TRBJ2-5	TGTGCCAGCCGTTTCAGAGACCAAGAGACCCAGTACTTC	CASRFRDQETQYF
NA	TRBV9	NA	TRBJ1-1	TGTGCCAGCAGTCCTCAAGGGGGGACTATGAACACTGAAGCTTTCTTT	CASSPQGGTMNTEAFF
NA	TRBV3-1/TRBV3-2	once	TRBJ1-6	TGTGCCAGCACCGCCGGGACCGGTGACAATTCACCCCTCCACTTT	CASTAGTGDNSPLHF
NA	TRBV3-1/TRBV3-2	NA	TRBJ2-1	TGTGCCAGCAACCTCCGCGGCGGCTACAATGAGCAGTTCTTC	CASNLRGGYNEQFF
TRBD1	TRBV7-2	NA	TRBJ2-3	TGTGCCAGCAGCCTGCTGAGACAGGGAGCAGATACGCAGTATTTT	CASSLLRQGADTQYF
NA	TRBV10-3	NA	TRBJ1-5	TGTGCCATCAGTCCCGGGACGGACGGTAGGCCCCAGCATTTT	CAISPGTDGRPQHF
TRBD2	TRBV5-8	NA	TRBJ2-1	TGTGCCAGCAGCCGCACTTCTAGCGGGAGGGCCTTGTATGAGCAGTTCTTC	CASSRTSSGRALYEQFF
NA	TRBV5-6	NA	TRBJ2-1	TGTGCCAGCAGCTTGATCGAGGGAAACAATGAGCAGTTCTTC	CASSLIEGNNEQFF
NA	TRBV27	NA	TRBJ1-5	TGTGCCAGCAGTTTACACGGGGGTCATCAGCCCCAGCATTTT	CASSLHGGHQPQHF
TRBD2	TRBV9	NA	TRBJ2-1	TGTGCCAGCAGCGTCTACCTAGCGGGGGGGCCTTTTGAGCAGTTCTTC	CASSVYLAGGPFEQFF
TRBD1	TRBV2	NA	TRBJ2-6	TGTGCCAGCAGATGGTGGACAGGGGGGGCTGGGGCCAACGTCCTGACTTTC	CASRWWTGGAGANVLTF
NA	TRBV7-2	NA	TRBJ1-5	TGTGCCAGCAGCGTCGTCGGCAGGAGTCAGCCCCAGCATTTT	CASSVVGRSQPQHF
NA	TRBV6-2/TRBV6-3	NA	TRBJ1-3	TGTGCCAGCAGTTACGGGATTTCGCCTCTCTTTGGAAACACCATATATTTT	CASSYGISPLFGNTIYF
NA	TRBV19	NA	TRBJ1-6	TGTGCCAGTAGTACCCTGGGAGGGGGATCTTATTCACCCCTCCACTTT	CASSTLGGGSYSPLHF
NA	TRBV29-1	NA	TRBJ2-2	TGCAGCGTTGTGTGGAACACCGGGGAGCTGTTTTTT	CSVVWNTGELFF
NA	TRBV27	once	TRBJ1-3	TGTGCCAGCAGTTTAAGGGGGTCAGGAAACACCATATATTTT	CASSLRGSGNTIYF
TRBD2	TRBV13	NA	TRBJ2-3	TGTGCCAGCAGACCCACTAGCGGGAGTGGGGAAGATACGCAGTATTTT	CASRPTSGSGEDTQYF
NA	TRBV5-1	NA	TRBJ1-4	TGCGCCAGCAGCTTGGAGACGGATAATAGACTGTTTTTT	CASSLETDNRLFF
NA	TRBV4-1	NA	TRBJ1-6	TGCGCCAGCAGCCAAGATAGAAGTTATCCTTCACCCCTCCACTTT	CASSQDRSYPSPLHF
TRBD1	TRBV19	NA	TRBJ2-3	TGTGCCAGTAGTACCTGGACAGGGAGCACAGATACGCAGTATTTT	CASSTWTGSTDTQYF
NA	TRBV6-5	NA	TRBJ1-1	TGTGCCAGCGAGATTGGATTGGGGACTGAAGCTTTCTTT	CASEIGLGTEAFF
NA	TRBV5-4	NA	TRBJ2-2	TGTGCCAGCAGCTCCTTAAATGCAGGTCTCGGCACCGGGGAGCTGTTTTTT	CASSSLNAGLGTGELFF
TRBD1	TRBV5-8	NA	TRBJ1-2	TGTGCCAGCAGCCTCGGGACAGGGAACTATGGCTACACCTTC	CASSLGTGNYGYTF
NA	TRBV5-5	NA	TRBJ2-5	TGTGCCAGCAGAAACCCAGGGGAGACCCAGTACTTC	CASRNPGETQYF
NA	TRBV6-5	NA	TRBJ1-2	TGTGCCAGCAGTCCCGGGGGGCCCCGGGGCTACACCTTC	CASSPGGPRGYTF
TRBD1	TRBV12-5	once	TRBJ1-1	TGTGCTAGTGGGGGGGACAGGGGAGACACTGAAGCTTTCTTT	CASGGDRGDTEAFF
TRBD1	TRBV7-2	NA	TRBJ1-1	TGTGCCAGCAGCCTAGGGGGCGTTCGGACTGAAGCTTTCTTT	CASSLGGVRTEAFF
NA	TRBV11-2	NA	TRBJ1-1	TGTGCCAGCAGCAATCAACCAGGGTACACTGAAGCTTTCTTT	CASSNQPGYTEAFF
TRBD1	TRBV28	NA	TRBJ1-4	TGTGCCAGCAGTTTTCCGAACAGGGGGTATGAAAAACTGTTTTTT	CASSFPNRGYEKLFF
TRBD1	TRBV5-1	NA	TRBJ1-5	TGCGCCAGCAGCCTCGGGACAGCCACAAATCAGCCCCAGCATTTT	CASSLGTATNQPQHF
NA	TRBV6-4	NA	TRBJ2-3	TGTGCCAGCAGTGCCCATGATGAGGGGGGGGCCAGCGATACGCAGTATTTT	CASSAHDEGGASDTQYF
NA	TRBV11-2	NA	TRBJ2-5	TGTGCCAGCAGCTTAGGGTTGCAGGTTGGAGAGACCCAGTACTTC	CASSLGLQVGETQYF
NA	TRBV10-3	NA	TRBJ2-2	TGTGCCACCGAAGCCACCGGGGAGCTGTTTTTT	CATEATGELFF
TRBD1	TRBV6-4	NA	TRBJ1-2	TGTGCCAGCGCGTCAGGGGGCGGTCGTCTCGAGGGCTACACCTTC	CASASGGGRLEGYTF
TRBD2	TRBV2	NA	TRBJ2-3	TGTGCCAGCACATTAGCGGGGGTTAGCACAGATACGCAGTATTTT	CASTLAGVSTDTQYF
NA	TRBV5-1	NA	TRBJ2-1	TGCGCCAGCAGCCTGGCTAGTCAGGATGAGCAGTTCTTC	CASSLASQDEQFF
NA	TRBV28	NA	TRBJ2-3	TGTGCCAGCAGTTTTACTCCCCGGGCGGTATCAGATACGCAGTATTTT	CASSFTPRAVSDTQYF
TRBD1	TRBV7-9	NA	TRBJ2-5	TGTGCCAGCCTTAGAGGGGGCCGGGAGACCCAGTACTTC	CASLRGGRETQYF
TRBD2	TRBV7-7	NA	TRBJ2-1	TGTGCCAGCAGCTTACTAGCGGGGGGAGGGACCTACAATGAGCAGTTCTTC	CASSLLAGGGTYNEQFF
TRBD1	TRBV4-1	NA	TRBJ1-2	TGCGCCAGCAGCCCAGTTACAGGGGGACATCACTATGGCTACACCTTC	CASSPVTGGHHYGYTF
TRBD1	TRBV19	once	TRBJ1-6	TGTGCCAGTACGACAGGGTCCTATAATTCACCCCTCCACTTT	CASTTGSYNSPLHF
NA	TRBV28	NA	TRBJ1-2	TGTGCCAGCAGTCCGGGGGGTACTGCCCTTGGCTACACCTTC	CASSPGGTALGYTF
NA	TRBV6-5	NA	TRBJ2-3	TGTGCCAGCATCCCACAGGGGAGGACAGATACGCAGTATTTT	CASIPQGRTDTQYF